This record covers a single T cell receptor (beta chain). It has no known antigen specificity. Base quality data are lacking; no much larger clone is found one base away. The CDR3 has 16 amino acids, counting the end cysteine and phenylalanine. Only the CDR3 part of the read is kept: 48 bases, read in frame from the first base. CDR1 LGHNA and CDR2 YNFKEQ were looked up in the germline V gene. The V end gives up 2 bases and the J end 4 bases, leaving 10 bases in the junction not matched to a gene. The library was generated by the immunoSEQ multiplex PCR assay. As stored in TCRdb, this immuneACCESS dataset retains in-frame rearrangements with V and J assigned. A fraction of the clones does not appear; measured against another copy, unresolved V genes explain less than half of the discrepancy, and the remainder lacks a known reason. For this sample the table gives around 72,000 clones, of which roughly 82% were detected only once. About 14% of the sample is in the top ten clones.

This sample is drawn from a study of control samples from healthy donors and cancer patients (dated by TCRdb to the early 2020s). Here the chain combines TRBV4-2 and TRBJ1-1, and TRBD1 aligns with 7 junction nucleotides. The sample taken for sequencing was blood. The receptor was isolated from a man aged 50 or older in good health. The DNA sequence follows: TGTGCCAGCAGCCAATTAGAGACAGGGAGGGCCACTGAAGCTTTCTTT. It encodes CASSQLETGRATEAFF.